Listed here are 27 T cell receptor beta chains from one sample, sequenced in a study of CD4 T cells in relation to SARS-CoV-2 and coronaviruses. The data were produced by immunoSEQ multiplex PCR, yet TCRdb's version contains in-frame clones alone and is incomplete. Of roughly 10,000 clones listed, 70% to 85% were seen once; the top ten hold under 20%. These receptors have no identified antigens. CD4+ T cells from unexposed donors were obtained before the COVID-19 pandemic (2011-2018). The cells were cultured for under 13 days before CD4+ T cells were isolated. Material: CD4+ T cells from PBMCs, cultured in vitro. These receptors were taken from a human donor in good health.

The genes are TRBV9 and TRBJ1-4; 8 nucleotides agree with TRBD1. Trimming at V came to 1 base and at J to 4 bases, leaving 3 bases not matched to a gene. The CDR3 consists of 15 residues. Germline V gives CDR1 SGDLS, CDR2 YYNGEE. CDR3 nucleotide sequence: TGTGCCAGCAGCGTATCGGACAGGGTTAATGAAAAACTGTTTTTT. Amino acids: CASSVSDRVNEKLFF. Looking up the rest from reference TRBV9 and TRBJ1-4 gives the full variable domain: DSGVTQTPKHLITATGQRVTLRCSPRSGDLSVYWYQQSLDQGLQFLIQYYNGEERAKGNILERFSAQQFPDLHSELNLSSLELGDSALYFCASSVSDRVNEKLFFGSGTQLSVL.

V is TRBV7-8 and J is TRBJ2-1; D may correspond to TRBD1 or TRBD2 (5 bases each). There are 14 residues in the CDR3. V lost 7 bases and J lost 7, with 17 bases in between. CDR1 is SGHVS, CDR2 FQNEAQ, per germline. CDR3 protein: CASIKEGITNEQFF. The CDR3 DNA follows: TGTGCCAGCATCAAAGAGGGGATTACAAATGAGCAGTTCTTC.

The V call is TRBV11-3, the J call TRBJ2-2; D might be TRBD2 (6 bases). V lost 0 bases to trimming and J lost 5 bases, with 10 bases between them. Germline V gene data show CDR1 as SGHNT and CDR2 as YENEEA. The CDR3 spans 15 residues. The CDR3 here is CASSLDAGITGELFF. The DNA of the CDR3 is TGTGCCAGCAGCTTAGACGCGGGAATTACCGGGGAGCTGTTTTTT.

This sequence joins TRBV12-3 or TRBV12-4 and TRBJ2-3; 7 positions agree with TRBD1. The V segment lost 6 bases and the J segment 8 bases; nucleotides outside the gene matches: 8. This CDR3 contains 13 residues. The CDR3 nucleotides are TGTGCCAGCAGCTGGAACCGGGACAGTACGCAGTATTTT. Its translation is CASSWNRDSTQYF.

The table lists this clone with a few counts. CDR3 region: CASKGRQNTEAFF. The DNA of the CDR3 is TGTGCCAGCAAGGGACGGCAGAACACTGAAGCTTTCTTT. The V gene is TRBV11-3, the J gene TRBJ1-1, with a tentative D call TRBD1 (5 bases). This CDR3 comprises 13 residues. The germline CDR1 and CDR2 sequences are SGHNT and YENEEA. Trimming pared 7 bases from V and 1 base from J, leaving 10 bases between.

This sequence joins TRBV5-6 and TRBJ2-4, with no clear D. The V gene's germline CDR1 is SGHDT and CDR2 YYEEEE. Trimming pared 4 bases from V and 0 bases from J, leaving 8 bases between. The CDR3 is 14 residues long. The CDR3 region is CASSQGLAKNIQYF. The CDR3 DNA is TGTGCCAGCAGCCAAGGGCTAGCCAAAAACATTCAGTACTTC.

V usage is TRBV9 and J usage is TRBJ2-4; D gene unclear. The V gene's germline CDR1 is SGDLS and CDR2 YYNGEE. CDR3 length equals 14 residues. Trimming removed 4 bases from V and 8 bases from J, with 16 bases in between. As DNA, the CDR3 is TGTGCCAGCAGCCCCATTCCCATTACGGACATTCAGTACTTC. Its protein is CASSPIPITDIQYF. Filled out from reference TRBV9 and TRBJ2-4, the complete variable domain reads DSGVTQTPKHLITATGQRVTLRCSPRSGDLSVYWYQQSLDQGLQFLIQYYNGEERAKGNILERFSAQQFPDLHSELNLSSLELGDSALYFCASSPIPITDIQYFGAGTRLSVL.

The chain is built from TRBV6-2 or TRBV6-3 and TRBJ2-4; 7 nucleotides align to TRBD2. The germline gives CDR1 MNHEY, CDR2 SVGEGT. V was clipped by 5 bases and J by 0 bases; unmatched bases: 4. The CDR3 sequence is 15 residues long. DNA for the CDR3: TGTGCCAGCAGTAGGACTAGTGTAGCCAAAAACATTCAGTACTTC. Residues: CASSRTSVAKNIQYF.

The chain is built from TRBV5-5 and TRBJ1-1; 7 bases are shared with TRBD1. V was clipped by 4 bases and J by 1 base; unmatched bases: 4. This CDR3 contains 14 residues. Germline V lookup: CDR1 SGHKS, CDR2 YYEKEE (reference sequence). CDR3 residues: CASSLRDRNTEAFF. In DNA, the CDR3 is TGTGCCAGCAGCCTCCGGGACAGGAACACTGAAGCTTTCTTT.

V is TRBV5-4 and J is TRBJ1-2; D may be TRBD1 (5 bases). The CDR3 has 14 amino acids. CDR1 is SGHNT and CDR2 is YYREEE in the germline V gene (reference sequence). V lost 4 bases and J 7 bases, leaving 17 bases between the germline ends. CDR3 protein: CASSPKDSTRGYTF. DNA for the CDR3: TGTGCCAGCAGCCCGAAAGACAGTACTCGTGGCTACACCTTC.

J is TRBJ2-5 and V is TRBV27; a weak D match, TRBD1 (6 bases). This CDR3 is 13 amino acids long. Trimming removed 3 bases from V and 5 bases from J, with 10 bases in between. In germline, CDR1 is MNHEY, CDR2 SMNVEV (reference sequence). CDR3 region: CASSFQGRETQYF. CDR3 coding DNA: TGTGCCAGCAGTTTTCAGGGGCGGGAGACCCAGTACTTC.

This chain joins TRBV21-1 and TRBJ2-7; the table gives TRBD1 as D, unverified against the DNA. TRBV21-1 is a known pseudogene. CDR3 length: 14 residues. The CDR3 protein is CASSKTGGCYEQYF. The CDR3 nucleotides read TGTGCCAGCAGCAAAACAGGGGGCTGCTACGAGCAGTACTTC.

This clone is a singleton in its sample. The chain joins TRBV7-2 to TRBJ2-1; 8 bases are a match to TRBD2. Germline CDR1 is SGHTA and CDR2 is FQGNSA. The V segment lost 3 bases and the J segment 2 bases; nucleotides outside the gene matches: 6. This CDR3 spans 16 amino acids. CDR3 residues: CASSLLGGRTYNEQFF. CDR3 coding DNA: TGTGCCAGCAGCTTGCTGGGCGGGAGGACCTACAATGAGCAGTTCTTC.

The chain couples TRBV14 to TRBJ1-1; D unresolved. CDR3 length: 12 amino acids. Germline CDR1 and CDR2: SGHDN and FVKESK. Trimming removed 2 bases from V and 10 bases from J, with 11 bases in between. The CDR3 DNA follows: TGTGCCAGCAGCCAATTTTCGAGCAGAGCTTTCTTT. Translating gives CASSQFSSRAFF.

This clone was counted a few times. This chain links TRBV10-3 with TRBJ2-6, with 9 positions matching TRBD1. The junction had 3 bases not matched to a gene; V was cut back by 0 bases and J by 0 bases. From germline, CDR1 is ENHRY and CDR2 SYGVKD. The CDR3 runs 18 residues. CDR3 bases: TGTGCCATCAGTGAGTCTGGGACAGGGTCCTCTGGGGCCAACGTCCTGACTTTC. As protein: CAISESGTGSSGANVLTF.

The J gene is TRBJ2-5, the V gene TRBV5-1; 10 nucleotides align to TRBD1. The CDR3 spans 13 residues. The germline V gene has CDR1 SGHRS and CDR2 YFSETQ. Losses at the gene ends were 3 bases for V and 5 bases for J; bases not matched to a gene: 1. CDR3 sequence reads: CASSSDRGETQYF. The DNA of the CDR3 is TGCGCCAGCAGCTCGGACAGGGGGGAGACCCAGTACTTC.

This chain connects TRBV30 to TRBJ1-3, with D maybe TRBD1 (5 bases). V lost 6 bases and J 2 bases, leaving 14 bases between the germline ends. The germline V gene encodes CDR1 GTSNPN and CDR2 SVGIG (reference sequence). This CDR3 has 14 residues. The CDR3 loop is CACPGRGTGNTIYF. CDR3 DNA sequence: TGTGCCTGCCCAGGAAGGGGTACTGGAAACACCATATATTTT.

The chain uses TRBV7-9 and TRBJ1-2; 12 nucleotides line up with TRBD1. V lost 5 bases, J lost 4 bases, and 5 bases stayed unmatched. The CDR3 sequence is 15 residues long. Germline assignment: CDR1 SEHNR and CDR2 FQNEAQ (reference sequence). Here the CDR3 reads CASSRRDRGPYGYTF. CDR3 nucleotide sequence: TGTGCCAGCAGCCGTCGGGACAGGGGGCCCTATGGCTACACCTTC.

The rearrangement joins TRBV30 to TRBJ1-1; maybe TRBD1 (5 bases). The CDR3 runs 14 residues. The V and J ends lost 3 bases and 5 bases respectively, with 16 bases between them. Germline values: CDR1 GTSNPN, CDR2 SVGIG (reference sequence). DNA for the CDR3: TGTGCCTGGAGGTCCTGGCGGGGCAGGACTGAAGCTTTCTTT. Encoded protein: CAWRSWRGRTEAFF.

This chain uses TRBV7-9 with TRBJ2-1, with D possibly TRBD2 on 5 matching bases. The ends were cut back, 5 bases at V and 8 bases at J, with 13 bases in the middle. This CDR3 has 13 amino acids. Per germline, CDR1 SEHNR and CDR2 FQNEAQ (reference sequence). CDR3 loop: CASSRGGIDEQFF. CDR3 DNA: TGTGCCAGCAGCCGTGGAGGAATCGATGAGCAGTTCTTC.

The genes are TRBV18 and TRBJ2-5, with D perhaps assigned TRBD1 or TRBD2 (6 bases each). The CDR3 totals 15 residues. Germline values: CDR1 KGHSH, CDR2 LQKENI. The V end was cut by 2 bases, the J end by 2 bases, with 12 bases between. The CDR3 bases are TGTGCCAGCTCACCAGGGGGGCCACTACAAGAGACCCAGTACTTC. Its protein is CASSPGGPLQETQYF.

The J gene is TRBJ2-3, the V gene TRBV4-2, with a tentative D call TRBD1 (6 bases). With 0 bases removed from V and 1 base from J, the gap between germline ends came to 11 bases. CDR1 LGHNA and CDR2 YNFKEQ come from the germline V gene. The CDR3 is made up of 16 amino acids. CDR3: CASSQDWAGGTDTQYF. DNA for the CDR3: TGTGCCAGCAGCCAAGATTGGGCAGGGGGCACAGATACGCAGTATTTT.

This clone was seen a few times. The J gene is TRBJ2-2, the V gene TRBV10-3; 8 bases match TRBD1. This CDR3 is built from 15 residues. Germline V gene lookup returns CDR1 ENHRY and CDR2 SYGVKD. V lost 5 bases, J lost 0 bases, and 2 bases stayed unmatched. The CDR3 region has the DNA TGTGCCATCAGTCTCAGGGGGCCGAACACCGGGGAGCTGTTTTTT. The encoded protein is CAISLRGPNTGELFF.

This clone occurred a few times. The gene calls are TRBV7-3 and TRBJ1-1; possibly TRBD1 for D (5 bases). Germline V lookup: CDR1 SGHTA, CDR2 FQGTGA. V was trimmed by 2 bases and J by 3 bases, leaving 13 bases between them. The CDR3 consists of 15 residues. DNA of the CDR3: TGTGCCAGCAGCTTAGCACCGGGGCCGTACACTGAAGCTTTCTTT. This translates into CASSLAPGPYTEAFF.

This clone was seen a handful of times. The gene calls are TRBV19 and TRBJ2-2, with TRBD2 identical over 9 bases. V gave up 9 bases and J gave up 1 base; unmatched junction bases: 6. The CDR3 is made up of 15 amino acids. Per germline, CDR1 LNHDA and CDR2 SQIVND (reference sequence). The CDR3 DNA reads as TGTGCCAGCCGACGGCGGGGGGGGAACACCGGGGAGCTGTTTTTT. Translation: CASRRRGGNTGELFF. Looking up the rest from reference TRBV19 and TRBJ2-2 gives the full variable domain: DGGITQSPKYLFRKEGQNVTLSCEQNLNHDAMYWYRQDPGQGLRLIYYSQIVNDFQKGDIAEGYSVSREKKESFPLTVTSAQKNPTAFYLCASRRRGGNTGELFFGEGSRLTVL.

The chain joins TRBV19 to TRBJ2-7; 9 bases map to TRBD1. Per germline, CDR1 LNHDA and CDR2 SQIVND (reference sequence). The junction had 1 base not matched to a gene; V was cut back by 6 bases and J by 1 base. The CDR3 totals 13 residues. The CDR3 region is CASRDRGSYEQYF. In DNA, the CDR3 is TGTGCCAGTAGAGACAGGGGGTCCTACGAGCAGTACTTC.

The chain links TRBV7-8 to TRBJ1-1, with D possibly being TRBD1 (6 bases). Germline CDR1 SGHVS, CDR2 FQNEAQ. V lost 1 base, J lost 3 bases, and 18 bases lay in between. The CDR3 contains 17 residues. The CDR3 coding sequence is TGTGCCAGCAGCTTAGGGGGAGGGTCAGGGGTGTACACTGAAGCTTTCTTT. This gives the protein CASSLGGGSGVYTEAFF.